The TCR beta chain under discussion was sequenced for a study of Graves' ophthalmopathy and Graves' hyperthyroidism. This clonotype was recorded at least ten times. Its antigen is unidentified. Hyperthyroidism showing no ophthalmopathy within 18 months of follow-up was stable. Orbital computed tomography, together with clinical symptoms, serum thyroxine, TRAb and thyroid ultrasound, was used for diagnosis. RNA transcripts were the source from which TCR beta CDR3 regions were amplified. HTBI-primed first-round RT-PCR preceded second-round multiplex PCR. TCRdb analysed the multiplex PCR reads with MiXCR anew, one entry per CDR3 protein. The sample records about 420,000 distinct CDR3 sequences, about 21% being singletons. The CDR3 has 16 residues. Between the trimmed V and J ends, which lost 7 bases and 4 bases, there was a span of 20 bases. Germline V gives CDR1 LNHDA, CDR2 SQIVND (reference sequence).

Study outcomes and limitations: Sensitivity reached more than 70% and specificity under 85% when the model predicted ophthalmopathy progression. Appearing in blood as well were most expanded thyroid clonotypes above 0.001 frequency.

The rearrangement links TRBV19 to TRBJ1-3; D possibly corresponds to TRBD1 (5 bases). The sample comprised peripheral blood. The receptor was isolated from a woman aged 18 to 35 with stable Graves' hyperthyroidism. The CDR3 bases are TGTGCCAGTATCGATCGGGGAGGGACTTCGGGAAACACCATATATTTT. Translation gives CASIDRGGTSGNTIYF.